This T cell receptor (beta chain) was retrieved from a study of blood T cell repertoires in COVID-19. This clone was seen only once. The method was immunoSEQ multiplex PCR; TCRdb's version includes in-frame clones alone and lacks a portion of them. Here the sample spans about 150,000 clones, about 89% being singletons. Sequencing used peripheral blood. This TCR was recovered from a man in his fifties or sixties who had recovered from COVID-19.

The CDR3 coding sequence is TGTGCCACCAGCAGAGAGGGGGGGAACAATGAGCAGTTCTTC. Translated: CATSREGGNNEQFF. The chain recombines TRBV15 with TRBJ2-1; TRBD2 matches at 7 bases. V was clipped by 0 bases and J by 5 bases; unmatched bases: 1. Looked up from germline, CDR1 is LNHNV and CDR2 is YYDKDF (reference sequence). CDR3 length: 14 residues.